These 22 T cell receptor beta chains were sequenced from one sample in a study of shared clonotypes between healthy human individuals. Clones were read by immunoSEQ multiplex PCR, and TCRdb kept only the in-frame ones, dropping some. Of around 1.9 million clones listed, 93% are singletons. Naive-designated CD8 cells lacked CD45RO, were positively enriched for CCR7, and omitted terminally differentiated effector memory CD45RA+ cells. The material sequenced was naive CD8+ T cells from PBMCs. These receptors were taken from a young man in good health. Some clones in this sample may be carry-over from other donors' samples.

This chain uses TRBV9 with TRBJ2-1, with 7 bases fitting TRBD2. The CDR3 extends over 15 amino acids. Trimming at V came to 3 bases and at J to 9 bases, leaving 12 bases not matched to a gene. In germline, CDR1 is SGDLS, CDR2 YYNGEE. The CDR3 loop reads CASSALGLFPAEQFF. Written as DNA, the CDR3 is TGTGCCAGCAGCGCCTTGGGACTATTTCCTGCTGAGCAGTTCTTC.

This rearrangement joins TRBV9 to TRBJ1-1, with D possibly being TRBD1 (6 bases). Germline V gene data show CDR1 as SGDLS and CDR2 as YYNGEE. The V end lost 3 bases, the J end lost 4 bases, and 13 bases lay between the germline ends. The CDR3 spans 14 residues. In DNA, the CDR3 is TGTGCCAGCAGCGCGCTGAAAGGGGGCACTGAAGCTTTCTTT. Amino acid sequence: CASSALKGGTEAFF.

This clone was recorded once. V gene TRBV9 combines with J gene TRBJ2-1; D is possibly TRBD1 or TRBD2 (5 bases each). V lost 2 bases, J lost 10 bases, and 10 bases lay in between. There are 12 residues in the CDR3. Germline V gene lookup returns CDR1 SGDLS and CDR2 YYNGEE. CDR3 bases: TGTGCCAGCAGCGTCCGGGGCGGCGAGCAGTTCTTC. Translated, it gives CASSVRGGEQFF.

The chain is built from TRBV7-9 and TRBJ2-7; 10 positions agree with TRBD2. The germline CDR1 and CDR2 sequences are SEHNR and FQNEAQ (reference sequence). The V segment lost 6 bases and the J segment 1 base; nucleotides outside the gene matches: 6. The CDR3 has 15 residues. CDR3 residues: CASRPSGRFSYEQYF. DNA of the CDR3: TGTGCCAGCAGGCCTAGCGGGAGATTTTCCTACGAGCAGTACTTC.

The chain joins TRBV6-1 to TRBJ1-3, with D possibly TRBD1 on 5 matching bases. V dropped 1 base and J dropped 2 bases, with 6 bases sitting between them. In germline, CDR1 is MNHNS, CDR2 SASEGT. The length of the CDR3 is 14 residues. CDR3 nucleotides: TGTGCCAGCAGTGAAGGCAGGGCTGGAAACACCATATATTTT. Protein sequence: CASSEGRAGNTIYF.

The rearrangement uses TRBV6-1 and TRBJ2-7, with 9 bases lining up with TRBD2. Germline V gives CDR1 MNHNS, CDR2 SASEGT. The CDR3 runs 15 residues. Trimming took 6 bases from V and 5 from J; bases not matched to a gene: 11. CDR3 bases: TGTGCCAGCAGGGCTGGGCGGGAGGGGGCTGACGAGCAGTACTTC. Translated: CASRAGREGADEQYF.

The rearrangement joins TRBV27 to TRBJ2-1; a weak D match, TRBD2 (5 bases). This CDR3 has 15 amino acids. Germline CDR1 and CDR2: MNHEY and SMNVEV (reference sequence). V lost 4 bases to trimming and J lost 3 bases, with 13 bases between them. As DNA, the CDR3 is TGTGCCAGCAGTTCGACGGGGTCCTACTACAATGAGCAGTTCTTC. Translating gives CASSSTGSYYNEQFF.

The CDR3 region is CASSEGAFGLGEQYF. CDR3 nucleotide sequence: TGTGCCAGCAGTGAAGGCGCATTCGGGTTAGGCGAGCAGTACTTC. This chain links TRBV6-1 with TRBJ2-7; D gene uncertain. The CDR3 covers 15 residues. V was pared by 1 base and J by 6 bases, with 16 bases between. Looked up from germline, CDR1 is MNHNS and CDR2 is SASEGT.

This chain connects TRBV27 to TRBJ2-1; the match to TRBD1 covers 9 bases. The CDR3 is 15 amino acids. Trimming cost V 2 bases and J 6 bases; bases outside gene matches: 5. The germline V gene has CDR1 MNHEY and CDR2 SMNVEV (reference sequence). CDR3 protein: CASSLGRTGVNEQFF. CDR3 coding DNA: TGTGCCAGCAGTTTAGGGAGGACAGGGGTCAATGAGCAGTTCTTC.

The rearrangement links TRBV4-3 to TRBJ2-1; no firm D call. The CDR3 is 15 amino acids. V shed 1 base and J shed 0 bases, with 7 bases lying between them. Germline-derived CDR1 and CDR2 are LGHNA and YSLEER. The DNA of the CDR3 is TGCGCCAGCAGCCAAGGCGTATCCTCCTACAATGAGCAGTTCTTC. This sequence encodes CASSQGVSSYNEQFF.

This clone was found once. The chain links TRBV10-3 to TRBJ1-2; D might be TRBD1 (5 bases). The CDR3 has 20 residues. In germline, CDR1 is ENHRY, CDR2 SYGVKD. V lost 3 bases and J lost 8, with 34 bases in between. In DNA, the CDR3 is TGTGCCATCAGTGAAAATTTTCAAAAAGGGGCTGTAAGGGCCCTAGAAGGCTACACCTTC. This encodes CAISENFQKGAVRALEGYTF.

CDR3 region: CASRTGGKETQYF. The CDR3 DNA reads TGTGCCAGCAGGACAGGGGGTAAAGAGACCCAGTACTTC. The V call is TRBV28, the J call TRBJ2-5; 9 bases are shared with TRBD1. The V gene end was trimmed by 6 bases and the J gene end by 3 bases; junction bases not matched to a gene: 2. CDR3 length: 13 residues. CDR1 is MDHEN and CDR2 is SYDVKM in the germline V gene.

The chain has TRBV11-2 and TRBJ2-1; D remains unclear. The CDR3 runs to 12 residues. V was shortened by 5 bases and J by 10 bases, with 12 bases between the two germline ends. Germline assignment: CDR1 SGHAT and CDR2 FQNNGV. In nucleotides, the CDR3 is TGTGCCAGCAGCGACGGACGGACGGAGCAGTTCTTC. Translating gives CASSDGRTEQFF.

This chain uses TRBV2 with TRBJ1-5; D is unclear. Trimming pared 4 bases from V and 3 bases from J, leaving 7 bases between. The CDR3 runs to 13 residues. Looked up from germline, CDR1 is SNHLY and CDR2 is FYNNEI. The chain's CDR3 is CASSVAANQPQHF. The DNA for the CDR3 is TGTGCCAGCAGTGTCGCAGCCAATCAGCCCCAGCATTTT.

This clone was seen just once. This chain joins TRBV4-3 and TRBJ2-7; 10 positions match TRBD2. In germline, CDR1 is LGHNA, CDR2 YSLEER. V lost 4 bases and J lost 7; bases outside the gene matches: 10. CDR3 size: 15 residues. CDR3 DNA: TGCGCCAGCAGCCCAGAGCGGGAGGGCCCGGGAGAGCAGTACTTC. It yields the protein CASSPEREGPGEQYF.

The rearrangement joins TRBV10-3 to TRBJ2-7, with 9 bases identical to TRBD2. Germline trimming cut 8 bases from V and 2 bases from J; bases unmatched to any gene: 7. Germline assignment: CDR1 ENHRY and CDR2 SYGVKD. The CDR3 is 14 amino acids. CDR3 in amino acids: CAIAASGATYEQYF. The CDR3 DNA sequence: TGTGCCATCGCGGCTAGCGGGGCCACCTACGAGCAGTACTTC.

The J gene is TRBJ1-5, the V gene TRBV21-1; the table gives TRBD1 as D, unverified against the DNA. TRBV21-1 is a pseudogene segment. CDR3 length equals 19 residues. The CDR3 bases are TGTGCCAGCAGCAAAGACGCGGAGGACAGGGCGGTAGGCAATCAGCCCCAGCATTTT. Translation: CASSKDAEDRAVGNQPQHF.

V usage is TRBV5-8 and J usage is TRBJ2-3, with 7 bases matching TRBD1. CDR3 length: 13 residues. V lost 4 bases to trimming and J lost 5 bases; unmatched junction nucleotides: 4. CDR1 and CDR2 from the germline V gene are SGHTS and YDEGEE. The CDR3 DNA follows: TGTGCCAGCAGCAGGGGGCTGAAAGATACGCAGTATTTT. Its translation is CASSRGLKDTQYF.

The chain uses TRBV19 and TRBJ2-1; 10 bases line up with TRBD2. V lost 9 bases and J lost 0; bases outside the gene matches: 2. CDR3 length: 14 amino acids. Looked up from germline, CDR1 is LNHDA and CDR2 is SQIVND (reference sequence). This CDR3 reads CASASGSSYNEQFF. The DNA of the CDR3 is TGTGCCAGCGCTAGCGGGAGCTCCTACAATGAGCAGTTCTTC.

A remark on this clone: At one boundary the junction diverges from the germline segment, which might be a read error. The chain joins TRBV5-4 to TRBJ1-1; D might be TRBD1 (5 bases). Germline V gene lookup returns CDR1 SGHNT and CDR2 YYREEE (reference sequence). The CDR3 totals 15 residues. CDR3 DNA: TGTGCCAGCAGCTTGGCCGGGTTCAGGGACCCAAAACCCCAATTT. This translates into CASSLAGFRDPKPQF.

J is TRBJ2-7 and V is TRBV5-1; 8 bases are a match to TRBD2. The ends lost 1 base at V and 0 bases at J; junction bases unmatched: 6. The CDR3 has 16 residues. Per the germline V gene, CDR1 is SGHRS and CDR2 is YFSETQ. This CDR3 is CASSLRSGSLSYEQYF. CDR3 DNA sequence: TGCGCCAGCAGCTTGAGAAGCGGGAGTCTCTCCTACGAGCAGTACTTC.

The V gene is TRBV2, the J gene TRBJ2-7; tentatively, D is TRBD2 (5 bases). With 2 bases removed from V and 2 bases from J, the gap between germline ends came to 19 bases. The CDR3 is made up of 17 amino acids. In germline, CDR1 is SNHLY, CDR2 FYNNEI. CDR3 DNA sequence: TGTGCCAGCAGTGAATGGTTTGTGGGAGAAGGGACCTACGAGCAGTACTTC. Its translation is CASSEWFVGEGTYEQYF.